The entry that follows covers one T cell receptor beta chain sequence. Its antigen is currently unknown. This sample is part of a study of vaccination and CD4 T cells after COVID-19. Overall study context: Spike peptides, overlapping and drawn from SARS-CoV-2, HCoV-NL63, HCoV-OC43 and HCoV-229E, were used to stimulate cells.

With 5 bases clipped from V and 1 base from J, the junction kept 3 bases outside the gene matches. The CDR3 covers 15 residues. Germline values: CDR1 KGHDR, CDR2 SFDVKD. Study findings and constraints: Relatively few convalescent patients were studied; early post-infection timepoints were not included. Median numbers of SARS-CoV-2-reactive clonotypes increased from approximately 21 to 40 (not a significant change).

Cultured CD4+ T-cell DNA underwent Oncomine TCR Beta short-read sequencing. Using the QIAamp micro DNA kit, genomic DNA was extracted from the CD4+ T cells that had been cultured. Each CDR3 protein is one row after TCRdb ran MiXCR on the PCR reads. The profile shows nearly 20,000 distinct CDR3 sequences, around 83% of them singletons. Sample treatment: roughly ten-day PBMC culture with coronavirus spike peptide pools or control peptides (ViraFEST assay). The source was CD4+ T cells from blood, cultured in vitro, collected after SARS-CoV-2 vaccination. V usage is TRBV24-1 and J usage is TRBJ2-3, with 9 nucleotides matching TRBD2. This clonotype was sampled from a human donor who received a COVID-19 vaccine. The CDR3 protein is CATSVAGARTDTQYF. For the CDR3, the DNA is TGTGCCACCAGTGTAGCGGGGGCTCGCACAGATACGCAGTATTTT.